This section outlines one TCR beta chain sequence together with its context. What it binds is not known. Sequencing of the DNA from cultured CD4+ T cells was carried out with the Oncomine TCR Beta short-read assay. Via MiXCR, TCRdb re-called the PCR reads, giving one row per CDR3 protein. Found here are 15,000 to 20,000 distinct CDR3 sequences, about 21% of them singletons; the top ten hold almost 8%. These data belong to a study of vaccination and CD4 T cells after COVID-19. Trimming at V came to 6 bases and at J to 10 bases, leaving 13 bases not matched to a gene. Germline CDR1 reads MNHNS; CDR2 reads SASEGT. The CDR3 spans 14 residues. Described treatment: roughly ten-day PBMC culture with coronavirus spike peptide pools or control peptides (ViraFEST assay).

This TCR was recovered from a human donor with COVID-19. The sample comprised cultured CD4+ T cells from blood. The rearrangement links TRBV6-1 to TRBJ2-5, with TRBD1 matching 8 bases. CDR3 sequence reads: CASSGTGSKVGQYF. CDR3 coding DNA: TGTGCCAGCAGCGGGACAGGTTCGAAAGTCGGCCAGTACTTC.